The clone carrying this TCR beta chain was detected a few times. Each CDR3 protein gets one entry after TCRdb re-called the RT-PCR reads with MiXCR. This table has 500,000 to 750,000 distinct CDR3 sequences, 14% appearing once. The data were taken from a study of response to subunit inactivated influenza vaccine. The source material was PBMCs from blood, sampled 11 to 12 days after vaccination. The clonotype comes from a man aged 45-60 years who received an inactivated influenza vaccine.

As DNA, the CDR3 is TGTGCCAGCAGCTTAGAGAGGGGGTCGCTCCAAGAGACCCAGTACTTC. Translated, it gives CASSLERGSLQETQYF. The rearrangement joins TRBV11-2 to TRBJ2-5, with a tentative D call TRBD1 (6 bases). The CDR3 runs to 16 residues. Per the germline V gene, CDR1 is SGHAT and CDR2 is FQNNGV. Deletions cut 0 bases from V and 1 base from J, with 12 bases between.